A selection of T cell receptor beta chains follows, all from one sample in a study of cytomegalovirus exposure and HLA in healthy donors. Generated by immunoSEQ multiplex PCR, the TCRdb table keeps only in-frame clones and is missing some. The sample yields about 220,000 clones, 88% seen once. Source material: PBMCs. The source is a young woman in good health and CMV-seronegative. Each CDR3 is given with its conserved first and last residue. Each record gives: J gene, clone size, V gene, D gene, CDR3 DNA, CDR3 protein. A D gene is named only where the DNA matches it firmly. Some rows mark clone size as missing; the rest say once, few, many or name a class of expanded clone.

J gene: TRBJ2-1; clone size: few; V gene: TRBV7-9; D gene: NA; CDR3 DNA: TGTGCCAGCAGCTCCAGTCTTGTCCATGAGCAGTTCTTC; CDR3 protein: CASSSSLVHEQFF
J gene: TRBJ2-7; clone size: few; V gene: TRBV5-1; D gene: TRBD2; CDR3 DNA: TGCGCCAGCAGCCCCGGGACTAGCGGGGGAAAACGTCCCATGTACTTC; CDR3 protein: CASSPGTSGGKRPMYF
J gene: TRBJ2-1; clone size: NA; V gene: TRBV7-2; D gene: NA; CDR3 DNA: TGTGCCAGCAGCTTAGTAGCGACGTCCTACAATGAGCAGTTCTTC; CDR3 protein: CASSLVATSYNEQFF
J gene: TRBJ2-3; clone size: NA; V gene: TRBV7-9; D gene: NA; CDR3 DNA: TGTGCCAGCAGCTTACCCGATGGTAGCGCCAACACAGATACGCAGTATTTT; CDR3 protein: CASSLPDGSANTDTQYF
J gene: TRBJ2-1; clone size: NA; V gene: TRBV28; D gene: TRBD2; CDR3 DNA: TGTGCCAGCAGTTTATCAGGACTAGCGTCGGGCAATGAGCAGTTCTTC; CDR3 protein: CASSLSGLASGNEQFF
J gene: TRBJ2-7; clone size: NA; V gene: TRBV15; D gene: NA; CDR3 DNA: TGTGCCACCAGCAGAGATCTGGGGAGCTCCTACGAGCAGTACTTC; CDR3 protein: CATSRDLGSSYEQYF
J gene: TRBJ1-1; clone size: NA; V gene: TRBV5-1; D gene: TRBD1; CDR3 DNA: TGCGCCAGCAGCTTGGCCTGGACAGGGAACACTGAAGCTTTCTTT; CDR3 protein: CASSLAWTGNTEAFF
J gene: TRBJ2-5; clone size: NA; V gene: TRBV4-1; D gene: NA; CDR3 DNA: TGCGCCAGCAGCAAGAAGCCACAGGGGCTAGCGTACCAAGAGACCCAGTACTTC; CDR3 protein: CASSKKPQGLAYQETQYF
J gene: TRBJ1-1; clone size: NA; V gene: TRBV10-3; D gene: NA; CDR3 DNA: TGTGCCATCAGTGTGGGGCAGGGTGGTGAAGCTTTCTTT; CDR3 protein: CAISVGQGGEAFF
J gene: TRBJ1-1; clone size: NA; V gene: TRBV6-6; D gene: NA; CDR3 DNA: TGTGCCAGCAGGCACACGAGATCCAGGGATACTGAAGCTTTCTTT; CDR3 protein: CASRHTRSRDTEAFF
J gene: TRBJ1-2; clone size: NA; V gene: TRBV2; D gene: NA; CDR3 DNA: TGTGCCAGCAGTGAAGCTGACAGACAAATAAATGGCTACACCTTC; CDR3 protein: CASSEADRQINGYTF
J gene: TRBJ2-3; clone size: NA; V gene: TRBV28; D gene: TRBD2; CDR3 DNA: TGTGCCAGCAGACCACTACGGTGGGAGGGCCTTACGCAGTATTTT; CDR3 protein: CASRPLRWEGLTQYF
J gene: TRBJ2-5; clone size: once; V gene: TRBV28; D gene: TRBD1; CDR3 DNA: TGTGCCAGCAGTTCGTGGACAGGCGAGCAGACCCAGTACTTC; CDR3 protein: CASSSWTGEQTQYF
J gene: TRBJ2-7; clone size: NA; V gene: TRBV6-6; D gene: NA; CDR3 DNA: TGTGCCATCGCCGGGGGAGACGGGCCCTACGAGCAGTACTTC; CDR3 protein: CAIAGGDGPYEQYF
J gene: TRBJ2-2; clone size: NA; V gene: TRBV2; D gene: TRBD1; CDR3 DNA: TGTGCCAGCAGTTGGGACAGGGGAACCGGGGAGCTGTTTTTT; CDR3 protein: CASSWDRGTGELFF
J gene: TRBJ2-5; clone size: NA; V gene: TRBV29-1; D gene: NA; CDR3 DNA: TGCAGCGTTCGTCTAGCTGCCTTTGAGACCCAGTACTTC; CDR3 protein: CSVRLAAFETQYF
J gene: TRBJ2-2; clone size: NA; V gene: TRBV29-1; D gene: NA; CDR3 DNA: TGCAGCGTCGGCAGGCAGACCACCGGGGAGCTGTTTTTT; CDR3 protein: CSVGRQTTGELFF
J gene: TRBJ1-2; clone size: NA; V gene: TRBV5-4; D gene: NA; CDR3 DNA: TGTGCCAGCAGCTCAAAAACAGGCTATGGCTACACCTTC; CDR3 protein: CASSSKTGYGYTF
J gene: TRBJ2-2; clone size: once; V gene: TRBV27; D gene: TRBD1; CDR3 DNA: TGTGCCAGCAGTTCACAGGGGAGTAACGCCGGGGAGCTGTTTTTT; CDR3 protein: CASSSQGSNAGELFF
J gene: TRBJ2-7; clone size: NA; V gene: TRBV10-3; D gene: TRBD2; CDR3 DNA: TGTGCCATCAGTGGCGGGACTAGCTACGAGCAGTACTTC; CDR3 protein: CAISGGTSYEQYF
J gene: TRBJ1-1; clone size: NA; V gene: TRBV2; D gene: NA; CDR3 DNA: TGTGCCAGCCGGGAGGTTGCGGCTTACGGAGCTTTCTTT; CDR3 protein: CASREVAAYGAFF
J gene: TRBJ2-1; clone size: NA; V gene: TRBV4-3; D gene: TRBD1; CDR3 DNA: TGCGCCAGCAGCCAGGAGGGGATTCTGACAGGGGGCTACAATGAGCAGTTCTTC; CDR3 protein: CASSQEGILTGGYNEQFF
J gene: TRBJ1-1; clone size: NA; V gene: TRBV15; D gene: NA; CDR3 DNA: TGTGCCACCAGCGAAAACAGGATCATGAACACTGAAGCTTTCTTT; CDR3 protein: CATSENRIMNTEAFF
J gene: TRBJ1-1; clone size: NA; V gene: TRBV14; D gene: TRBD1; CDR3 DNA: TGTGCCAGCAGCCAAAAACAGGGGGTCCTAACGGGTAGGTACACTGAAGCTTTCTTT; CDR3 protein: CASSQKQGVLTGRYTEAFF
J gene: TRBJ2-2; clone size: NA; V gene: TRBV6-6; D gene: TRBD1; CDR3 DNA: TGTGCCAGCAGTAACCCTGACAGGGGGCCCCCCGGGGAGCTGTTTTTT; CDR3 protein: CASSNPDRGPPGELFF
J gene: TRBJ1-1; clone size: NA; V gene: TRBV7-6; D gene: NA; CDR3 DNA: TGTGCCAGCAGCAGTCGCAGGGGTCGCGACACTGAAGCTTTCTTT; CDR3 protein: CASSSRRGRDTEAFF
J gene: TRBJ1-4; clone size: NA; V gene: TRBV27; D gene: TRBD1; CDR3 DNA: TGTGCCAGCAGTTTGACAGGGATGGGGGCAAAACTGTTTTTT; CDR3 protein: CASSLTGMGAKLFF
J gene: TRBJ1-1; clone size: NA; V gene: TRBV5-1; D gene: TRBD1; CDR3 DNA: TGCGCCAGCAGCTTGACAGGGGGCACTGAAGCTTTCTTT; CDR3 protein: CASSLTGGTEAFF
J gene: TRBJ1-5; clone size: few; V gene: TRBV6-1; D gene: NA; CDR3 DNA: TGTGCCAGCAGGGAGACAGGCTATCAGCCCCAGCATTTT; CDR3 protein: CASRETGYQPQHF
J gene: TRBJ2-7; clone size: NA; V gene: TRBV27; D gene: TRBD1; CDR3 DNA: TGTGCCAGCAGTTCCGACAGGGCCCTCTACGAGCAGTACTTC; CDR3 protein: CASSSDRALYEQYF
J gene: TRBJ2-7; clone size: NA; V gene: TRBV7-3; D gene: TRBD1; CDR3 DNA: TGTGCCAGCAGCTGGGGGGACAGGGGGCGCGGGTCTTTCTACGAGCAGTACTTC; CDR3 protein: CASSWGDRGRGSFYEQYF
J gene: TRBJ2-2; clone size: once; V gene: TRBV30; D gene: NA; CDR3 DNA: TGTGCCTGGAGTGTCGGGTTTTCGGCCGGGGAGCTGTTTTTT; CDR3 protein: CAWSVGFSAGELFF
J gene: TRBJ1-2; clone size: NA; V gene: TRBV13; D gene: TRBD1; CDR3 DNA: TGTGCCTGCAGCTTGGGAACAGGGGCCCACACCTTC; CDR3 protein: CACSLGTGAHTF
J gene: TRBJ1-2; clone size: NA; V gene: TRBV9; D gene: NA; CDR3 DNA: TGTGCCAGCAGCGTAGCTGTGGAAGGGGAGGAAGGCTACACCTTC; CDR3 protein: CASSVAVEGEEGYTF
J gene: TRBJ2-7; clone size: NA; V gene: TRBV19; D gene: NA; CDR3 DNA: TGTGCCAGTAGTATAGATCTGTTTCGTGCCTACGAGCAGTACTTC; CDR3 protein: CASSIDLFRAYEQYF
J gene: TRBJ1-4; clone size: NA; V gene: TRBV7-8; D gene: NA; CDR3 DNA: TGTGCCAGCAGCTTAGATGTGGCCAACTATAATGAAAAACTGTTTTTT; CDR3 protein: CASSLDVANYNEKLFF
J gene: TRBJ2-1; clone size: NA; V gene: TRBV10-2; D gene: TRBD2; CDR3 DNA: TGCGCCAGCCTCGGACTAGCGGGAGGGTACAATGAGCAGTTCTTC; CDR3 protein: CASLGLAGGYNEQFF
J gene: TRBJ2-7; clone size: NA; V gene: TRBV18; D gene: TRBD2; CDR3 DNA: TGTGCCAGCTCACCTCGACCACTATGGACTAGCGGAACCTACGAGCAGTACTTC; CDR3 protein: CASSPRPLWTSGTYEQYF
J gene: TRBJ2-1; clone size: NA; V gene: TRBV9; D gene: TRBD2; CDR3 DNA: TGTGCCAGCAGCTCCCGTCTAGCGGGTCCTTACAATGAGCAGTTCTTC; CDR3 protein: CASSSRLAGPYNEQFF
J gene: TRBJ2-5; clone size: NA; V gene: TRBV7-9; D gene: NA; CDR3 DNA: TGTGCCAGCAGCTTAGACGGCGCAGGGGGGGAGACCCAGTACTTC; CDR3 protein: CASSLDGAGGETQYF
J gene: TRBJ2-1; clone size: NA; V gene: TRBV7-2; D gene: TRBD1; CDR3 DNA: TGTGCCAGCAGCGAGCGTCCCGGGACAGTTTTCAATGAGCAGTTCTTC; CDR3 protein: CASSERPGTVFNEQFF
J gene: TRBJ2-7; clone size: NA; V gene: TRBV27; D gene: NA; CDR3 DNA: TGTGCCAGCAGTGAGGGACAATTCTCCTACGAGCAGTACTTC; CDR3 protein: CASSEGQFSYEQYF
J gene: TRBJ2-7; clone size: NA; V gene: TRBV5-1; D gene: TRBD1; CDR3 DNA: TGCGCCAGCAGCCTCGGGACAGGGGGTTCCTACGAGCAGTACTTC; CDR3 protein: CASSLGTGGSYEQYF
J gene: TRBJ2-3; clone size: NA; V gene: TRBV19; D gene: TRBD2; CDR3 DNA: TGTGCCAGTATGGCTAGCGGGATAGCAGATACGCAGTATTTT; CDR3 protein: CASMASGIADTQYF
J gene: TRBJ1-1; clone size: NA; V gene: TRBV4-3; D gene: TRBD1; CDR3 DNA: TGCGCCAGCAGCCAAGTTCCCCGACAGGGGAACACTGAAGCTTTCTTT; CDR3 protein: CASSQVPRQGNTEAFF